A selection of T cell receptor beta chains follows, all from one sample in a study of blood T cell repertoires in COVID-19. Repertoires were generated with immunoSEQ multiplex PCR, while TCRdb's copy carries only in-frame clones and drops some. The data contain about 360,000 clones, 75% to 90% of them singletons. The sample consisted of peripheral blood. The source of these receptors is a woman aged 55 to 70 with COVID-19, enrolled during active disease. CDR3s include the opening cysteine and the closing phenylalanine or tryptophan. Clone size is stated in some rows and not others, as once, few, many or a class when expanded.

CDR3 protein | clone size | V gene | CDR3 length | J gene
CSGGQGPNTIYF | . | TRBV29-1 | 12 | TRBJ1-3
CASSYSGGVNEQYF | . | TRBV6-5 | 14 | TRBJ2-7
CASSQLDGADNSPLHF | few | TRBV4-1 | 16 | TRBJ1-6
CASSIGGGSYEQYF | . | TRBV19 | 14 | TRBJ2-7
CASSFEGADTQYF | . | TRBV12-3/TRBV12-4 | 13 | TRBJ2-3
CASSPPQLQLLNYGYTF | . | TRBV18 | 17 | TRBJ1-2
CASSPGQGYNEQFF | once | TRBV10-1 | 14 | TRBJ2-1
CAWSMTGGLYEQYF | . | TRBV30 | 14 | TRBJ2-7
CASSHRDSPPTQYF | . | TRBV19 | 14 | TRBJ2-3
CASSRGWTENSPLHF | once | TRBV19 | 15 | TRBJ1-6
CASGRYGTTYEQYF | . | TRBV6-5 | 14 | TRBJ2-7
CAWIRTGSPYEQYF | . | TRBV30 | 14 | TRBJ2-7
CASSFDRGNTEAFF | once | TRBV11-1 | 14 | TRBJ1-1
CASSQRQANQPQHF | . | TRBV4-3 | 14 | TRBJ1-5
CASSSSFSGVTYNEQFF | . | TRBV27 | 17 | TRBJ2-1